One sample yielded the 23 T cell receptor beta chains listed below, sequenced in a study of T cell repertoires in cytomegalovirus infection (dated by TCRdb to between 2018 and 2020). The sample was run on an Illumina HiSeq 1500. The public reads were reanalyzed by TCRdb: fastp trimming at Q25, MiXCR alignment, in-frame beta chains only. Every distinct CDR3 protein forms one entry, paired with its most common genes and DNA. The sample includes 150,000 to 200,000 distinct CDR3 sequences, with roughly 9.8% observed a single time. About 4.2% of the sample comes from the top ten. Sequences were obtained from PBMCs. The receptors here all came from a human donor in good health (CMV status not recorded). Some clones in this sample may be carry-over from other donors' samples.

The sample holds many counts of this clonotype. The chain carries TRBV7-9 and TRBJ1-1; 8 bases are shared with TRBD1. Germline V lookup: CDR1 SEHNR, CDR2 FQNEAQ (reference sequence). Germline trimming cut 5 bases from V and 1 base from J; bases unmatched to any gene: 6. The CDR3 sequence is 15 residues long. CDR3 sequence (DNA): TGTGCCAGCAGCCCCGGACAGGGTGGGAACACTGAAGCTTTCTTT. This sequence encodes CASSPGQGGNTEAFF.

The table lists this clonotype with a few counts. V is TRBV28 and J is TRBJ1-1; D is perhaps TRBD1 (5 bases). This CDR3 region has 13 residues. Per germline, CDR1 MDHEN and CDR2 SYDVKM. V lost 2 bases to trimming and J lost 7 bases, with 11 bases between them. In DNA form, the CDR3 reads TGTGCCAGCAGTTTACAGGGACCTTATGAAGCTTTCTTT. Protein product: CASSLQGPYEAFF.

Concerning this clonotype itself: A much larger clone sits a single nucleotide away, making a read error possible. This chain joins TRBV19 and TRBJ2-4, with 9 bases fitting TRBD2. The V and J ends lost 4 bases and 6 bases, in that order; junction bases with no gene match: 13. This CDR3 region has 17 residues. Germline V gene data show CDR1 as LNHDA and CDR2 as SQIVND (reference sequence). The CDR3: CASSKRAAGGEVNIQYF. The CDR3 DNA reads TGTGCCAGTAGTAAGAGGGCAGCGGGGGGCGAAGTAAACATTCAGTACTTC. Looking up the rest from reference TRBV19 and TRBJ2-4 gives the full variable domain: DGGITQSPKYLFRKEGQNVTLSCEQNLNHDAMYWYRQDPGQGLRLIYYSQIVNDFQKGDIAEGYSVSREKKESFPLTVTSAQKNPTAFYLCASSKRAAGGEVNIQYFGAGTRLSVL.

This clonotype was observed a few times. The chain recombines TRBV28 with TRBJ2-1; 13 nucleotides align to TRBD2. Trimming cost V 3 bases and J 8 bases; bases outside gene matches: 7. The CDR3 sequence is 16 residues long. Germline CDR1 reads MDHEN; CDR2 reads SYDVKM. CDR3 coding DNA: TGTGCCAGCAGTTTCTCCCGACTAGCGGGAGGCCATGAGCAGTTCTTC. Its translation is CASSFSRLAGGHEQFF. The variable domain in full, with the rest retrieved from reference TRBV28 and TRBJ2-1, is DVKVTQSSRYLVKRTGEKVFLECVQDMDHENMFWYRQDPGLGLRLIYFSYDVKMKEKGDIPEGYSVSREKKERFSLILESASTNQTSMYLCASSFSRLAGGHEQFFGPGTRLTVL.

The chain combines TRBV20-1 with TRBJ2-7; D may be TRBD2 (5 bases). Trimming removed 3 bases from V and 5 bases from J, with 17 bases in between. The CDR3 sequence is 14 residues long. Germline V gene lookup returns CDR1 DFQATT and CDR2 SNEGSKA (reference sequence). CDR3 nucleotide sequence: TGCAGTGCTAGCTCCCCAAATGAGGGCCACGAGCAGTACTTC. Its translation: CSASSPNEGHEQYF.

This clonotype was observed a handful of times. The chain carries TRBV11-2 and TRBJ2-7; D is unclear. The CDR3 runs to 13 residues. The V end was cut by 5 bases, the J end by 7 bases, with 15 bases between. Per the germline V gene, CDR1 is SGHAT and CDR2 is FQNNGV. The chain's CDR3 is CASSPLSRWEQYF. CDR3 DNA sequence: TGTGCCAGCAGCCCCTTGTCTCGGTGGGAGCAGTACTTC.

This clonotype was observed many times. The V call is TRBV28, the J call TRBJ2-2; TRBD2 agrees at 10 bases. Unmatched junction bases numbered 1, after V lost 5 bases and J lost 4 bases. The length of the CDR3 is 14 residues. Germline lookup yields CDR1 MDHEN and CDR2 SYDVKM. CDR3 amino acids: CASSRLAGTGELFF. The CDR3 DNA reads as TGTGCCAGCAGTCGACTAGCGGGCACCGGGGAGCTGTTTTTT.

This clonotype was seen only a few times. The V and J genes are TRBV5-8 and TRBJ1-1, with D hard to call. Trimming shortened V by 1 base and J by 0 bases, and 16 bases separated the two germline ends. The CDR3 spans 17 residues. Germline CDR1 SGHTS, CDR2 YDEGEE. Written as DNA, the CDR3 is TGTGCCAGCAGCTTGCTAAAGTTTTCGGTCCTGAACACTGAAGCTTTCTTT. It codes for CASSLLKFSVLNTEAFF.

Worth noting for this clonotype: A much bigger clone sits one base away, suggesting this may be a read error. The chain links TRBV4-3 to TRBJ1-2, with a weak D call TRBD1 (6 bases). The CDR3 is 15 residues long. Per the germline V gene, CDR1 is LGHNA and CDR2 is YSLEER. Here the CDR3 reads CASRQESNRDYGYTF. The CDR3 bases are TGCGCCAGCAGGCAAGAATCGAACAGGGACTATGGCTACACCTTC.

There are many counts of this clonotype. This chain uses TRBV9 with TRBJ1-2; possible D gene TRBD1, 5 bases. The germline CDR1 and CDR2 sequences are SGDLS and YYNGEE. The V and J ends lost 0 bases and 5 bases respectively, with 11 bases between them. This CDR3 region has 14 residues. CDR3 region: CASSVGYTGYGYTF. CDR3 bases: TGTGCCAGCAGCGTAGGCTATACAGGTTATGGCTACACCTTC.

This clonotype appeared many times. This chain links TRBV7-2 with TRBJ2-2; no clear D. Germline values: CDR1 SGHTA, CDR2 FQGNSA. This CDR3 comprises 13 residues. V was shortened by 1 base and J by 7 bases, with 7 bases between the two germline ends. This chain's CDR3 is CASSLVRVGELFF. The DNA of the CDR3 is TGTGCCAGCAGCTTAGTAAGGGTCGGGGAGCTGTTTTTT.

This rearrangement joins TRBV27 to TRBJ2-3; D possibly matches TRBD1 or TRBD2 (5 bases each). V was clipped by 5 bases and J by 0 bases, with 18 bases between them. The CDR3 has 17 residues. Germline CDR1 MNHEY, CDR2 SMNVEV (reference sequence). The CDR3 bases are TGTGCCAGCAGTCCCCGGGGACGGAACCCTAGCACAGATACGCAGTATTTT. Its protein is CASSPRGRNPSTDTQYF.

In its sample, this clonotype was seen many times. The rearrangement uses TRBV7-2 and TRBJ2-2, with D possibly matching TRBD1 (5 bases). The CDR3 runs to 17 residues. Trimming cost V 5 bases and J 1 base, with 17 bases left between them. Germline V CDR1 and CDR2: SGHTA, FQGNSA. The CDR3: CASSESGRTKNTGELFF. The CDR3 DNA is TGTGCCAGCAGCGAATCGGGCAGGACAAAGAACACCGGGGAGCTGTTTTTT.

The sample holds a few counts of this clonotype. The chain has TRBV10-3 and TRBJ1-1, with TRBD1 matching 7 bases. Germline loops: CDR1 ENHRY, CDR2 SYGVKD. V lost 4 bases and J lost 4; bases outside the gene matches: 3. This CDR3 has 13 residues. CDR3 DNA sequence: TGTGCCATCAGTGGGCAGGGGGTCACTGAAGCTTTCTTT. Translating gives CAISGQGVTEAFF.

In this sample, this clonotype turned up many times. The chain is built from TRBV10-3 and TRBJ2-4; the D gene is possibly TRBD2 (7 bases). CDR1 ENHRY and CDR2 SYGVKD come from the germline V gene. The CDR3 is 17 amino acids. V lost 0 bases, J lost 0 bases, and 12 bases lay in between. The CDR3 loop is CAISESGGAGAKNIQYF. The CDR3 region has the DNA TGTGCCATCAGTGAGTCGGGGGGGGCAGGAGCCAAAAACATTCAGTACTTC.

This clonotype was seen a few times. This chain links TRBV19 with TRBJ2-7, with 8 positions matching TRBD1. Germline V gene data show CDR1 as LNHDA and CDR2 as SQIVND (reference sequence). This CDR3 is built from 16 residues. Trimming at V came to 0 bases and at J to 3 bases, leaving 7 bases not matched to a gene. CDR3 amino acids: CASSIDGGQAFYEQYF. The CDR3 DNA reads TGTGCCAGTAGTATAGATGGGGGACAGGCATTCTACGAGCAGTACTTC.

This sequence joins TRBV7-2 and TRBJ2-5; D not certain. The CDR3 is made up of 13 amino acids. Per the germline V gene, CDR1 is SGHTA and CDR2 is FQGNSA. With 3 bases removed from V and 7 bases from J, the gap between germline ends came to 12 bases. Written as DNA, the CDR3 is TGTGCCAGCAGCTTCTTTGGGCGAAGGACCCAGTACTTC. Translated: CASSFFGRRTQYF.

This clonotype was recorded at least ten times. CDR3 nucleotides: TGTGCCACTATGACTAGCGGGCACTCCTACAATGAGCAGTTCTTC. Translated, it gives CATMTSGHSYNEQFF. V gene TRBV19 combines with J gene TRBJ2-1; 10 positions match TRBD2. Germline CDR1 is LNHDA and CDR2 is SQIVND (reference sequence). This CDR3 contains 15 residues. V was pared by 10 bases and J by 0 bases, with 6 bases of the junction left unmatched.

This clonotype occurred many times. The genes are TRBV11-2 and TRBJ2-2, with a possible D match to TRBD2 (6 bases). Trimming cost V 0 bases and J 5 bases, with 10 bases left between them. The germline gives CDR1 SGHAT, CDR2 FQNNGV. CDR3 length: 15 amino acids. The CDR3 sequence is CASSLDAGWTGELFF. The CDR3 DNA reads TGTGCCAGCAGCTTAGACGCGGGATGGACCGGGGAGCTGTTTTTT.

The chain combines TRBV20-1 with TRBJ2-7; 10 bases are shared with TRBD2. CDR1 is DFQATT and CDR2 is SNEGSKA in the germline V gene (reference sequence). The length of the CDR3 is 16 residues. V lost 2 bases and J lost 2; bases outside the gene matches: 9. The CDR3 DNA reads TGCAGTGCTAGAATTTTTCTAGCGGGAGCCACCTACGAGCAGTACTTC. Its protein product is CSARIFLAGATYEQYF.

Ten or more counts support this clonotype. The J gene is TRBJ1-3, the V gene TRBV9; a weak D match, TRBD1 (6 bases). Between the trimmed V and J ends, which lost 1 base and 2 bases, there was a span of 7 bases. Germline V gene data show CDR1 as SGDLS and CDR2 as YYNGEE. The CDR3 is 14 amino acids. The CDR3: CASSVKGAGNTIYF. CDR3 nucleotides: TGTGCCAGCAGCGTAAAGGGGGCTGGAAACACCATATATTTT.

This clonotype was observed at least ten times. The chain is built from TRBV7-2 and TRBJ1-1; the D is unclear. Trimming removed 2 bases at V and 1 base at J, with 14 bases between. The CDR3 loop spans 16 amino acids. Per the germline V gene, CDR1 is SGHTA and CDR2 is FQGNSA. The CDR3 DNA sequence: TGTGCCAGCAGCTTATGGGTGGGATCGGGGAACACTGAAGCTTTCTTT. Encoded protein: CASSLWVGSGNTEAFF.

This clonotype was recorded at least ten times. Here the CDR3 reads CASTIRGLDEQYF. The CDR3 DNA follows: TGTGCCAGCACTATAAGAGGGTTGGACGAGCAGTACTTC. The chain has TRBV7-9 and TRBJ2-7, with a weak D call TRBD2 (5 bases). The CDR3 extends over 13 amino acids. The V end lost 7 bases, the J end lost 5 bases, and 15 bases lay between the germline ends. From germline, CDR1 is SEHNR and CDR2 FQNEAQ (reference sequence).